The 23 T cell receptor beta chains below come from one sample, sequenced in a study of blood T cell repertoires in COVID-19. TCRdb's copy holds only in-frame clones and misses some; the assay was immunoSEQ multiplex PCR. The table shows roughly 220,000 clones, with over 75% occurring only once. The specimen was PBMCs or T cells enriched from blood (not recorded which). Receptors originate from a woman between 18 and 29 years old in a cohort exposed to, infected with or recovered from COVID-19 (not recorded which).

Notes on this clone: Distinct nucleotide sequences in the sample also encode this CDR3. The chain employs TRBV5-8 and TRBJ1-3; D possibly corresponds to TRBD1 (6 bases). CDR3 size: 15 residues. The V gene lost 2 bases and the J gene lost 0 bases, with 9 bases spanning the gap. Per the germline V gene, CDR1 is SGHTS and CDR2 is YDEGEE. This chain's CDR3 is CASSLGQSSGNTIYF. The DNA of the CDR3 is TGTGCCAGCAGCTTAGGACAGAGCTCTGGAAACACCATATATTTT.

The rearrangement uses TRBV11-1 and TRBJ2-7; D call uncertain. This CDR3 has 11 amino acids. V shed 3 bases and J shed 6 bases, with 6 bases lying between them. The germline CDR1 and CDR2 sequences are SGHAT and FQDESV (reference sequence). CDR3 protein: CASSLGTEQYF. The CDR3 DNA sequence: TGTGCCAGCAGCTTGGGCACCGAGCAGTACTTC.

The rearrangement joins TRBV3-1 (or the pseudogene TRBV3-2) to TRBJ1-2, with a tentative D call TRBD1 (5 bases). This CDR3 contains 15 residues. The germline V and J ends were trimmed by 2 bases and 4 bases, with 14 bases remaining between them. Germline V gene lookup returns CDR1 LGHDT and CDR2 YNNKEL (reference sequence). The CDR3 region is CASSQRQSSSYGYTF. The CDR3 DNA reads TGTGCCAGCAGCCAAAGACAGTCCTCCTCCTATGGCTACACCTTC.

The count of this clone is one. Written as DNA, the CDR3 is TGCAGCGTCCCGACAGGGGCAGACTATGGCTACACCTTC. This codes for CSVPTGADYGYTF. The rearrangement joins TRBV29-1 to TRBJ1-2; TRBD1 matches 8 bases. This CDR3 contains 13 residues. V was clipped by 6 bases and J by 3 bases; unmatched bases: 6. CDR1 is SQVTM and CDR2 is ANQGSEA in the germline V gene.

CDR3 sequence reads: CASSLERDRGHEQYF. The CDR3 DNA follows: TGTGCCAGCAGCTTGGAACGGGACAGGGGCCACGAGCAGTACTTC. V is TRBV5-4 and J is TRBJ2-7, with 10 positions matching TRBD1. Per germline, CDR1 SGHNT and CDR2 YYREEE (reference sequence). The CDR3 sequence is 15 residues long. The junction had 5 bases not matched to a gene; V was cut back by 0 bases and J by 5 bases.

The CDR3, as DNA: TGTGCCAGCAGTCTCACGACAGGGCAAGAGACCCAGTACTTC. It codes for CASSLTTGQETQYF. The J gene is TRBJ2-5, the V gene TRBV6-5; TRBD1 matches at 7 bases. CDR1 is MNHEY, CDR2 SVGAGI, per germline. The junction had 5 bases not matched to a gene; V was cut back by 5 bases and J by 2 bases. CDR3 length equals 14 residues.

The rearrangement uses TRBV5-6 and TRBJ1-5, with 8 bases that match TRBD1. V lost 4 bases to trimming and J lost 1 base; unmatched junction nucleotides: 4. Per the germline V gene, CDR1 is SGHDT and CDR2 is YYEEEE. The CDR3 is 15 residues long. Written as DNA, the CDR3 is TGTGCCAGCAGCATCGGGACAGGCAGCAATCAGCCCCAGCATTTT. As protein: CASSIGTGSNQPQHF.

This clone has a single count. For the CDR3, the DNA is TGTGCCAGCAGTGTGTACAGGGAGAACTATGGCTACACCTTC. Its translation is CASSVYRENYGYTF. The chain links TRBV28 to TRBJ1-2; weak D call: TRBD1 (6 bases). The CDR3 loop spans 14 amino acids. V was shortened by 5 bases and J by 2 bases, with 12 bases between the two germline ends. Germline V lookup: CDR1 MDHEN, CDR2 SYDVKM.

This clone was detected only once. This chain uses TRBV11-3 with TRBJ1-3; a possible D gene is TRBD1 (5 bases). The CDR3 spans 14 residues. CDR1 SGHNT and CDR2 YENEEA come from the germline V gene. V lost 4 bases and J lost 5, with 12 bases in between. The CDR3 loop reads CASSSGLERNTIYF. In nucleotides, the CDR3 is TGTGCCAGCAGCTCAGGGTTGGAGAGAAACACCATATATTTT.

The chain couples TRBV6-5 to TRBJ2-1, with 9 bases matching TRBD2. CDR1 is MNHEY and CDR2 is SVGAGI in the germline V gene. This CDR3 is built from 14 residues. J lost 6 bases, V lost 4 bases, and 4 bases had no gene match. CDR3 DNA sequence: TGTGCCAGCAGTTGGGTAGCGGGAGCCAATGAGCAGTTCTTC. Translated, it gives CASSWVAGANEQFF.

The J gene is TRBJ1-2, the V gene TRBV19; TRBD1 matches at 7 bases. Germline assignment: CDR1 LNHDA and CDR2 SQIVND (reference sequence). The J segment lost 3 bases and the V segment lost 8 bases, leaving 12 bases of the junction unmatched. This CDR3 contains 15 residues. As DNA, the CDR3 is TGTGCCAGTTTCGAGGGGAGACAGGGCGACTATGGCTACACCTTC. It yields the protein CASFEGRQGDYGYTF. The full variable domain, its missing parts supplied by reference TRBV19 and TRBJ1-2, is DGGITQSPKYLFRKEGQNVTLSCEQNLNHDAMYWYRQDPGQGLRLIYYSQIVNDFQKGDIAEGYSVSREKKESFPLTVTSAQKNPTAFYLCASFEGRQGDYGYTFGSGTRLTVV.

The chain recombines TRBV3-1 (or the pseudogene TRBV3-2) with TRBJ1-4; unclear D gene. The V end lost 1 base, the J end lost 10 bases, and 4 bases lay between the germline ends. Germline V gives CDR1 LGHDT, CDR2 YNNKEL (reference sequence). CDR3 length: 11 amino acids. CDR3 sequence: CASSQARKLFF. The CDR3 nucleotides read TGTGCCAGCAGCCAAGCGAGAAAACTGTTTTTT.

The rearrangement uses TRBV24-1 and TRBJ2-7, with D tentatively TRBD1 (5 bases). Germline V CDR1 and CDR2: KGHDR, SFDVKD. Trimming stripped 4 bases from V and 2 bases from J, with 11 bases between. This CDR3 contains 14 residues. CDR3 protein: CATSDSGQAYEQYF. The CDR3 DNA is TGTGCCACCAGTGACTCCGGACAAGCCTACGAGCAGTACTTC.

V usage is TRBV30 and J usage is TRBJ2-5; weak D call: TRBD2 (5 bases). The V and J ends lost 4 bases and 4 bases respectively, with 16 bases between them. The CDR3 loop spans 14 amino acids. Germline CDR1 GTSNPN, CDR2 SVGIG (reference sequence). DNA of the CDR3: TGTGCCTGGAAGGAGGTGGAGCCCACAGAGACCCAGTACTTC. Protein product: CAWKEVEPTETQYF.

This clone came up once. The chain is built from TRBV18 and TRBJ2-7; no clear D gene. The CDR3 contains 14 residues. CDR1 and CDR2 (germline): KGHSH, LQKENI. The germline V and J ends were trimmed by 3 bases and 1 base, with 10 bases remaining between them. CDR3 protein: CASSPPTDSYEQYF. The CDR3 DNA sequence: TGTGCCAGCTCACCTCCTACTGATTCCTACGAGCAGTACTTC. The full variable domain, with the rest looked up from reference TRBV18 and TRBJ2-7, is NAGVMQNPRHLVRRRGQEARLRCSPMKGHSHVYWYRQLPEEGLKFMVYLQKENIIDESGMPKERFSAEFPKEGPSILRIQQVVRGDSAAYFCASSPPTDSYEQYFGPGTRLTVT.

Only one count was recorded for this clone. The CDR3 region has the DNA TGCGCCAGCAGCCCGGCACAGGGGTCCTTTAACACTGAAGCTTTCTTT. This encodes CASSPAQGSFNTEAFF. The chain is built from TRBV5-1 and TRBJ1-1, with 7 positions matching TRBD1. The CDR3 covers 16 residues. Per the germline V gene, CDR1 is SGHRS and CDR2 is YFSETQ. Trimming at V came to 4 bases and at J to 2 bases, leaving 11 bases not matched to a gene.

V usage is TRBV7-8 and J usage is TRBJ1-2; the match to TRBD1 covers 10 bases. The ends lost 3 bases at V and 6 bases at J; junction bases unmatched: 7. This CDR3 is 15 amino acids long. Germline values: CDR1 SGHVS, CDR2 FQNEAQ. The CDR3 DNA reads as TGTGCCAGCAGCTTTTGGGGACAGGGGATCGATGGCTACACCTTC. Encoded protein: CASSFWGQGIDGYTF.

This rearrangement joins TRBV5-1 to TRBJ1-5; no definite D call. This CDR3 has 15 residues. Germline CDR1 is SGHRS and CDR2 is YFSETQ. V shed 0 bases and J shed 3 bases, with 10 bases lying between them. CDR3 in amino acids: CASSLDTDSNQPQHF. CDR3 nucleotide sequence: TGCGCCAGCAGCTTGGACACTGACTCCAATCAGCCCCAGCATTTT.

The sample holds one count of this clone. The chain recombines TRBV11-2 with TRBJ2-1, with 13 bases fitting TRBD2. CDR1 is SGHAT and CDR2 is FQNNGV in the germline V gene. Trimming cost V 6 bases and J 6 bases; bases outside gene matches: 11. CDR3 size: 17 residues. CDR3 residues: CASRSAGTSGISNEQFF. The DNA of the CDR3 is TGTGCCAGCAGATCCGCCGGGACTAGCGGGATAAGCAATGAGCAGTTCTTC.

This chain joins TRBV12-5 and TRBJ2-3; no reliable D call. CDR3 length equals 12 residues. Trimming cost V 5 bases and J 7 bases, with 10 bases left between them. CDR1 is LGHNT, CDR2 FRNRAP, per germline. The CDR3 region has the DNA TGTGCTAGTGGTCTTCTATTAAATACGCAGTATTTT. Protein: CASGLLLNTQYF.

This clone occurred once. The rearrangement links TRBV20-1 to TRBJ1-1, with D perhaps TRBD1 (6 bases). With 3 bases removed from V and 4 bases from J, the gap between germline ends came to 6 bases. Germline values: CDR1 DFQATT, CDR2 SNEGSKA (reference sequence). CDR3 length equals 11 residues. CDR3 sequence reads: CSASRGTEAFF. In DNA form, the CDR3 reads TGCAGTGCTAGCAGGGGCACTGAAGCTTTCTTT.

This chain joins TRBV7-3 and TRBJ1-1; 12 nucleotides match TRBD1. The CDR3 is made up of 16 amino acids. The germline CDR1 and CDR2 sequences are SGHTA and FQGTGA. V trimming: 5 bases; J trimming: 0 bases; junction bases outside the gene matches: 4. This CDR3 is CASSPGTGGMNTEAFF. CDR3 sequence (DNA): TGTGCCAGCAGCCCCGGGACAGGGGGCATGAACACTGAAGCTTTCTTT.

This sequence joins TRBV5-4 and TRBJ1-2, with 7 bases identical to TRBD1. There are 14 residues in the CDR3. V trimming: 3 bases; J trimming: 4 bases; junction bases outside the gene matches: 6. Germline CDR1 SGHNT, CDR2 YYREEE (reference sequence). The CDR3 is CASSYFDRVYGYTF. DNA for the CDR3: TGTGCCAGCAGCTATTTCGACAGGGTCTATGGCTACACCTTC.